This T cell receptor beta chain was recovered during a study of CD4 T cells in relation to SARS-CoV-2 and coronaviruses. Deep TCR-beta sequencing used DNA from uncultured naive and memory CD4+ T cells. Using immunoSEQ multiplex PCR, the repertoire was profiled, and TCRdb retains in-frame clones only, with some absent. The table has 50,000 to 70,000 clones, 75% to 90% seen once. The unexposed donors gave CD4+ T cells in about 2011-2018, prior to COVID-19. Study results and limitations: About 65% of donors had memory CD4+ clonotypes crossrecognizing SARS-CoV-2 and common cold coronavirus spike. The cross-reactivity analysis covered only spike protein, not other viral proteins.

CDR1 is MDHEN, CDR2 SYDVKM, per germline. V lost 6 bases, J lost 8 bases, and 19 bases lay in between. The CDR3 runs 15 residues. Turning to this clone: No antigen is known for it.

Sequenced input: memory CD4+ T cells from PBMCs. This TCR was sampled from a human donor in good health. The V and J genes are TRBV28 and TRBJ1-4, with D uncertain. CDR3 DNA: TGTGCCAGCAGCACCCCAGGCGACTGGCAGGAAAAACTGTTTTTT. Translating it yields CASSTPGDWQEKLFF.